Sequencing of this T cell receptor beta chain was carried out in a study of blood T cell repertoires in COVID-19 (dated by TCRdb to the early 2020s). Looking at the study overall: Samples from collaborators originated in the United States, Italy and Spain and spanned both the acute and convalescent phases of COVID-19. Where available, HLA class I and class II types were obtained from metadata supplied by the sample provider rather than from assay-based typing. Nearly every sample came with metadata listing a de-identified subject ID, COVID-19 status, age in years and sex. The material from the prospective study consisted of cDNA or gDNA derived from T cells, B-cell-depleted T cells, or PBMCs. The repertoires were released in a freely available public database meant as a resource for research on the immune response to SARS-CoV-2. The dataset comprised deeply sampled blood TCRbeta repertoires from subjects exposed to, actively infected with, or recovered from COVID-19. Samples came from the ongoing ImmuneRACE study (first 160 participants) plus 1,254 subjects from 6 global collaborators. The full study reports these points: How much clinical and demographic metadata was included differed by source and by participant, and the metadata was provided uncurated.

For this clone: The target of this receptor is not known. There are no base qualities to consult, and no much larger clone falls within one base.

TCRbeta CDR3 regions were amplified from genomic DNA by means of the immunoSEQ Assay, a bias-controlled multiplex PCR. Per the original workflow: Nucleated cell counts per sample were estimated from amplification of reference gene primers within the assay. To quantify the absolute abundance of each unique TCRbeta CDR3 rearrangement, sequence reads were collapsed and filtered. For each sample, productive Simpson clonality was calculated as the square root of Simpson's diversity index across productive rearrangements. What TCRdb holds here is the immuneACCESS table cut down to in-frame rearrangements. Part of the clones is not present; checked against another copy, under half of the missing clones reflect an unresolved V gene, and the others are unexplained. For V, J and clone size, that table is used; D and trimming come from the DNA. The sample profile shows more than 250,000 clones; approximately 88% of them were found once. The ten largest make up 1.5% to 2% of the sample.

One collaborating source in Seattle enrolled patients while the patients were actively infected and followed the patients over time throughout the course of disease. Each collaborating institution followed its own protocols to collect whole blood in K2EDTA tubes. For TCRbeta analysis, collaborators shipped samples in one of three forms: frozen whole blood, isolated PBMCs, or DNA extracted from either of those sample types. V sheds 0 bases and J sheds 4 bases, leaving 15 bases between their ends. From a lookup of the germline V gene, CDR1 and CDR2 are SGHTA and FQGNSA. From the cysteine up to the phenylalanine, the CDR3 has a length of 16 residues. Here the CDR3 DNA is all that survives: 48 bases in frame from base 1.

The rearrangement combines TRBV7-2 with TRBJ1-2, and the D gene may be TRBD1, 6 bases matching. The material sequenced was peripheral blood. The receptor comes from a woman in her 30s with COVID-19, enrolled during active disease. The CDR3 loop reads CASSLAWGGAGYGYTF. The nucleotide sequence reads as follows: TGTGCCAGCAGCTTAGCGTGGGGGGGCGCCGGCTATGGCTACACCTTC.